Presented here are 32 T cell receptor beta chains from one specimen sequenced in a study of T-cell memory formation after mild COVID-19. TCRdb recomputed calls from the 5' RACE reads with MiXCR, one row per CDR3 protein. The sample carries 260,000 or so distinct CDR3 sequences, over 15% recorded once. Sequences were obtained from PBMCs or a T cell subset sorted from them (not recorded which). The receptor set was obtained from a young man who had mild COVID-19 (a few samples of this study predate the infection). Cell type and time point are not known.

The chain recombines TRBV7-2 with TRBJ2-4, with D tentatively TRBD2 (7 bases). The CDR3 extends over 14 amino acids. V was shortened by 6 bases and J by 9 bases, with 18 bases between the two germline ends. Per germline, CDR1 SGHTA and CDR2 FQGNSA. The DNA for the CDR3 is TGTGCCAGCAGGGGGGGGGCAGTCAAGAGCATTCAGTACTTC. This encodes CASRGGAVKSIQYF. Full variable domain (rest looked up from reference TRBV7-2 and TRBJ2-4): GAGVSQSPSNKVTEKGKDVELRCDPISGHTALYWYRQSLGQGLEFLIYFQGNSAPDKSGLPSDRFSAERTGGSVSTLTIQRTQQEDSAVYLCASRGGAVKSIQYFGAGTRLSVL.

This clonotype was observed a few times. This chain links TRBV9 with TRBJ2-2, with D maybe TRBD1 (6 bases). Trimming took off 0 bases at V and 3 bases at J, with 9 bases between the two ends. CDR1 is SGDLS, CDR2 YYNGEE, per germline. The CDR3 spans 15 residues. CDR3 residues: CASSVGGQDTGELFF. The CDR3 DNA reads TGTGCCAGCAGCGTAGGGGGACAAGACACCGGGGAGCTGTTTTTT. Drawing the rest from reference TRBV9 and TRBJ2-2, the complete variable domain is DSGVTQTPKHLITATGQRVTLRCSPRSGDLSVYWYQQSLDQGLQFLIQYYNGEERAKGNILERFSAQQFPDLHSELNLSSLELGDSALYFCASSVGGQDTGELFFGEGSRLTVL.

The chain joins TRBV7-6 to TRBJ1-2; D might be TRBD1 (6 bases). Germline loops: CDR1 SGHVS, CDR2 FNYEAQ. Trimming took off 4 bases at V and 7 bases at J, with 16 bases between the two ends. This CDR3 has 14 amino acids. CDR3 protein: CASSSTGKRAGYTF. CDR3 coding DNA: TGTGCCAGCAGCTCCACAGGGAAAAGAGCTGGCTACACCTTC.

The V and J genes are TRBV7-2 and TRBJ2-4; D not resolved. The CDR3 covers 13 residues. V lost 5 bases to trimming and J lost 6 bases, with 11 bases between them. The germline V gene encodes CDR1 SGHTA and CDR2 FQGNSA. As DNA, the CDR3 is TGTGCCAGCAGCCAGCCATCTGTAAACATTCAGTACTTC. Translation gives CASSQPSVNIQYF.

J is TRBJ2-2 and V is TRBV5-1; D is possibly TRBD1 (5 bases). Trimming left V 4 bases short and J 0 bases short, with 13 bases between. Germline lookup yields CDR1 SGHRS and CDR2 YFSETQ. The CDR3 has 16 amino acids. Here the CDR3 DNA reads TGCGCCAGCAGCCCCCTCAGGGTTTCGAACACCGGGGAGCTGTTTTTT. It yields the protein CASSPLRVSNTGELFF.

This clonotype turned up a few times. This chain joins TRBV14 and TRBJ1-5; possibly TRBD1 for D (5 bases). The CDR3 totals 13 residues. Germline V gene data show CDR1 as SGHDN and CDR2 as FVKESK. Between the trimmed V and J ends, which lost 0 bases and 6 bases, there was a span of 6 bases. The CDR3 bases are TGTGCCAGCAGCCAAGATGGGGGTCAGCCCCAGCATTTT. Translated: CASSQDGGQPQHF.

A few counts support this clonotype. This chain links TRBV6-5 with TRBJ2-1; TRBD2 matches at 9 bases. V shed 6 bases and J 15 bases; nucleotides not matched to a gene: 15. The CDR3 is made up of 14 amino acids. Germline lookup yields CDR1 MNHEY and CDR2 SVGAGI. The CDR3 DNA is TGTGCCAGCAGCCTCCACTCGGCGGGGGGGTCGCCGTTCTTC. Translated: CASSLHSAGGSPFF.

V usage is TRBV5-1 and J usage is TRBJ1-1; weak D call: TRBD1 (5 bases). V lost 1 base to trimming and J lost 0 bases, with 10 bases between them. The CDR3 spans 15 residues. Germline assignment: CDR1 SGHRS and CDR2 YFSETQ. In nucleotides, the CDR3 is TGCGCCAGCAGCTTGAGGCCAGGGATGAACACTGAAGCTTTCTTT. Translated, it gives CASSLRPGMNTEAFF.

V usage is TRBV9 and J usage is TRBJ1-2, with a weak D call TRBD1 (6 bases). The CDR3 is made up of 16 amino acids. Per the germline V gene, CDR1 is SGDLS and CDR2 is YYNGEE. V gave up 0 bases and J gave up 4 bases, with 16 bases separating them. In nucleotides, the CDR3 is TGTGCCAGCAGCGTAGACGGGACACCAGCGCCCTATGGCTACACCTTC. Translating gives CASSVDGTPAPYGYTF.

This clonotype showed up just a few times. The chain uses TRBV29-1 and TRBJ2-5, with 7 bases matching TRBD1. After removal of 3 bases from V and 4 bases from J, the junction contained 2 bases not matched to a gene. The CDR3 spans 12 residues. CDR1 and CDR2 (germline): SQVTM, ANQGSEA. CDR3 in DNA: TGCAGCGTTGACCGACAGGGAGAGACCCAGTACTTC. This codes for CSVDRQGETQYF.

The sample holds a few counts of this clonotype. V and J are TRBV20-1 and TRBJ2-7; D possibly corresponds to TRBD1 (6 bases). The CDR3 extends over 15 amino acids. CDR1 DFQATT and CDR2 SNEGSKA come from the germline V gene (reference sequence). V lost 3 bases and J lost 0, with 15 bases in between. The DNA of the CDR3 is TGCAGTGCTAGTTCGGACAGTTGGAGCTCCTACGAGCAGTACTTC. This translates into CSASSDSWSSYEQYF.

The chain employs TRBV6-2 or TRBV6-3 and TRBJ2-5; D is unclear. Germline V gene lookup returns CDR1 MNHEY and CDR2 SVGEGT. The CDR3 has 11 amino acids. V lost 7 bases and J lost 5, with 8 bases in between. The CDR3 reads CASILGETQYF. CDR3 in DNA: TGTGCCAGCATCCTGGGGGAGACCCAGTACTTC.

This rearrangement joins TRBV4-2 to TRBJ2-3; 7 positions match TRBD1. The CDR3 is made up of 14 amino acids. With 5 bases clipped from V and 4 bases from J, the junction kept 6 bases outside the gene matches. CDR1 LGHNA and CDR2 YNFKEQ come from the germline V gene. The CDR3 region is CASSSRQGADTQYF. The DNA for the CDR3 is TGTGCCAGCAGCTCGCGACAGGGAGCAGATACGCAGTATTTT.

This clonotype turned up a few times. The chain recombines TRBV5-1 with TRBJ1-6; 7 bases agree with TRBD1. The CDR3 runs to 13 residues. The J segment lost 9 bases and the V segment lost 4 bases, leaving 4 bases of the junction unmatched. Germline assignment: CDR1 SGHRS and CDR2 YFSETQ. The CDR3 is CASSPGQSSPLHF. The CDR3 DNA reads as TGCGCCAGCAGCCCGGGACAGTCTTCACCCCTCCACTTT.

The CDR3 coding sequence is TGCAGCGTTGAAACAGATACGCAGTATTTT. Protein sequence: CSVETDTQYF. V usage is TRBV29-1 and J usage is TRBJ2-3; no clear D. This CDR3 spans 10 amino acids. Germline CDR1 SQVTM, CDR2 ANQGSEA. Between the trimmed V and J ends, which lost 2 bases and 3 bases, there was a span of 0 bases.

There are many counts of this clonotype. This chain uses TRBV4-3 with TRBJ2-3; 9 bases align to TRBD2. From germline, CDR1 is LGHNA and CDR2 YSLEER. Trimming cost V 1 base and J 4 bases; bases outside gene matches: 6. The CDR3 length is 16 residues. DNA of the CDR3: TGCGCCAGCAGCCAAGGCAAAGCGGGGGGCGCAGATACGCAGTATTTT. Translation: CASSQGKAGGADTQYF.

There are a few counts of this clonotype. The V call is TRBV7-2, the J call TRBJ2-2; D remains ambiguous. The CDR3 has 14 amino acids. V lost 3 bases and J 0 bases, leaving 5 bases between the germline ends. Germline values: CDR1 SGHTA, CDR2 FQGNSA. CDR3 residues: CASSFLTNTGELFF. The CDR3 coding sequence is TGTGCCAGCAGCTTTCTAACGAACACCGGGGAGCTGTTTTTT.

In DNA, the CDR3 is TGTGCCAGCAGCTTGGACCAGGGGGGAAATAATTCACCCCTCCACTTT. Protein sequence: CASSLDQGGNNSPLHF. The gene calls are TRBV7-2 and TRBJ1-6; TRBD1 matches 7 bases. The germline CDR1 and CDR2 sequences are SGHTA and FQGNSA. The CDR3 loop spans 16 amino acids. V lost 3 bases and J lost 5; bases outside the gene matches: 7.

This clonotype has a handful of counts. The rearrangement uses TRBV7-8 and TRBJ2-1, with 11 positions matching TRBD1. This CDR3 is built from 14 residues. Losses at the gene ends were 1 base for V and 9 bases for J; bases not matched to a gene: 2. Germline V gene lookup returns CDR1 SGHVS and CDR2 FQNEAQ. As DNA, the CDR3 is TGTGCCAGCAGCTTAGTGGACAGGGGGCTTGAGCAGTTCTTC. Translated: CASSLVDRGLEQFF.

This chain uses TRBV20-1 with TRBJ2-7; D remains unclear. CDR1 DFQATT and CDR2 SNEGSKA come from the germline V gene (reference sequence). The V gene lost 4 bases and the J gene lost 6 bases, with 16 bases spanning the gap. This CDR3 comprises 13 residues. DNA of the CDR3: TGCAGTGCTACCCAGGTCTCTGTAGGCGAGCAGTACTTC. Translating it yields CSATQVSVGEQYF.

CDR3 DNA: TGTGCCAGCAGCGCCTCAGGGGCCGGTAATGAAAAACTGTTTTTT. Translated, it gives CASSASGAGNEKLFF. The chain recombines TRBV5-4 with TRBJ1-4, with D possibly TRBD1 on 6 matching bases. This CDR3 contains 15 residues. Germline V gene lookup returns CDR1 SGHNT and CDR2 YYREEE (reference sequence). V was shortened by 4 bases and J by 4 bases, with 14 bases between the two germline ends.

This clonotype turned up a few times. V and J are TRBV4-1 and TRBJ2-1; 14 bases are a match to TRBD2. The CDR3 is 17 amino acids. From germline, CDR1 is MGHRA and CDR2 YSYEKL. After removal of 3 bases from V and 6 bases from J, the junction contained 7 bases not matched to a gene. The CDR3: CASSHFPGLAGVNEQFF. The CDR3 DNA is TGCGCCAGCAGCCATTTCCCGGGACTAGCGGGGGTCAATGAGCAGTTCTTC.

This clonotype was counted once. V usage is TRBV29-1 and J usage is TRBJ2-2; TRBD1 might be the D (6 bases). Germline CDR1 SQVTM, CDR2 ANQGSEA. Trimming shortened V by 6 bases and J by 3 bases, and 14 bases separated the two germline ends. The CDR3 contains 14 residues. The CDR3 loop is CSVTITGYTGELFF. CDR3 nucleotides: TGCAGCGTGACCATAACAGGGTACACCGGGGAGCTGTTTTTT.

The sample holds a few counts of this clonotype. The J gene is TRBJ1-1, the V gene TRBV5-1, with 8 bases matching TRBD1. CDR3 length: 15 amino acids. The junction had 6 bases not matched to a gene; V was cut back by 4 bases and J by 1 base. Germline V gene data show CDR1 as SGHRS and CDR2 as YFSETQ. CDR3 sequence (DNA): TGCGCCAGCAGCATCTCGGGACAGGCGAACACTGAAGCTTTCTTT. Translated: CASSISGQANTEAFF.

The V and J genes are TRBV7-9 and TRBJ2-7; a possible D gene is TRBD2 (6 bases). The germline gives CDR1 SEHNR, CDR2 FQNEAQ (reference sequence). This CDR3 is 13 amino acids long. Trimming took 6 bases from V and 3 from J, leaving 12 bases between them. Here the CDR3 DNA reads TGTGCCAGCAGTTTCGGGGGACTCTACGAGCAGTACGTC. Its protein is CASSFGGLYEQYV.

Only a few counts were recorded for this clonotype. The chain employs TRBV4-3 and TRBJ2-2; weak D call: TRBD2 (6 bases). The CDR3 runs to 14 residues. Trimming took off 3 bases at V and 7 bases at J, with 12 bases between the two ends. Germline V lookup: CDR1 LGHNA, CDR2 YSLEER. This chain's CDR3 is CASSQAGSGGELFF. CDR3 nucleotides: TGCGCCAGCAGCCAGGCGGGATCAGGCGGGGAGCTGTTTTTT.

This chain connects TRBV5-1 to TRBJ2-2; TRBD1 agrees at 7 bases. Germline V CDR1 and CDR2: SGHRS, YFSETQ. V gave up 3 bases and J gave up 3 bases; unmatched junction bases: 11. This CDR3 comprises 17 residues. The CDR3 nucleotides read TGCGCCAGCAGCTCGGAACCTGGGACAGCGGACACCGGGGAGCTGTTTTTT. Translating it yields CASSSEPGTADTGELFF. Full variable domain (missing parts from reference TRBV5-1 and TRBJ2-2): KAGVTQTPRYLIKTRGQQVTLSCSPISGHRSVSWYQQTPGQGLQFLFEYFSETQRNKGNFPGRFSGRQFSNSRSEMNVSTLELGDSALYLCASSSEPGTADTGELFFGEGSRLTVL.

The V and J genes are TRBV11-2 and TRBJ2-7, with 8 bases lining up with TRBD2. The CDR3 runs to 15 residues. V lost 1 base, J lost 2 bases, and 4 bases stayed unmatched. The germline gives CDR1 SGHAT, CDR2 FQNNGV. The CDR3 sequence is CASSLAQRGTYEQYF. The CDR3 nucleotides read TGTGCCAGCAGCTTAGCCCAGCGGGGGACCTACGAGCAGTACTTC. Using reference TRBV11-2 and TRBJ2-7 for the parts outside the CDR3, the full variable domain is EAGVAQSPRYKIIEKRQSVAFWCNPISGHATLYWYQQILGQGPKLLIQFQNNGVVDDSQLPKDRFSAERLKGVDSTLKIQPAKLEDSAVYLCASSLAQRGTYEQYFGPGTRLTVT.

This clonotype was seen a few times. The V call is TRBV7-2, the J call TRBJ2-3; D not certain. Deletions cut 5 bases from V and 10 bases from J, with 16 bases between. Germline V CDR1 and CDR2: SGHTA, FQGNSA. The CDR3 is 13 amino acids. CDR3 DNA sequence: TGTGCCAGCAGCCCAGGATCCCGTGGGGCGCAGTATTTT. Protein: CASSPGSRGAQYF.

This clonotype was recorded a few times. The gene calls are TRBV6-5 and TRBJ2-7; D not resolved. There are 16 residues in the CDR3. Trimming left V 11 bases short and J 9 bases short, with 32 bases between. The germline gives CDR1 MNHEY, CDR2 SVGAGI. CDR3 nucleotides: TGTGCCGCACACCCTACGTCCCGGGCGAACTCCGATGGGCAGTACGTC. Amino acid sequence: CAAHPTSRANSDGQYV.

This clonotype was picked up many times. The chain employs TRBV7-9 and TRBJ2-1; unclear D gene. CDR1 SEHNR and CDR2 FQNEAQ come from the germline V gene (reference sequence). CDR3 length equals 13 residues. V shed 1 base and J shed 7 bases, with 8 bases lying between them. CDR3 DNA sequence: TGTGCCAGCAGCTTAGAGGGTGGAAATGAGCAGTTCTTC. Its protein is CASSLEGGNEQFF.

This clonotype was found a few times. The rearrangement links TRBV5-6 to TRBJ2-1; TRBD1 aligns across 8 bases. Trimming cost V 3 bases and J 4 bases; bases outside gene matches: 15. Germline-derived CDR1 and CDR2 are SGHDT and YYEEEE. The length of the CDR3 is 18 residues. CDR3 region: CASSCDRGLAVGYNEQFF. DNA for the CDR3: TGTGCCAGCAGCTGTGACAGGGGATTAGCGGTTGGGTACAATGAGCAGTTCTTC.